The clone carrying this T cell receptor beta chain was seen many times. Its specificity is not known. TCRbeta library preparation incorporated unique molecular identifiers. Via MiXCR, TCRdb re-called the PCR reads, giving one row per CDR3 protein. The repertoire holds roughly 790,000 distinct CDR3 sequences, with 15% to 20% as singletons. The data derive from a study of T-cell reconstitution after alpha-beta-depleted transplantation in children. Study-wide findings and caveats: It was newly produced T cells that mostly accounted for T-cell counts and diversity one year after transplant. Several hundred expanded graft clones reportedly gave rise to the alpha-beta T cells present about two months after transplant. It was surviving recipient T cells and thymic progenitors that gave some patients high TCRbeta diversity at day 60.

This TCR was sampled from a male patient younger than 18 who had a stem cell transplant for acute lymphoblastic leukemia, so the T cells may come from the graft donor. The specimen was PBMCs, mostly from graft donor cells, collected 360 days after TCRalphabeta/CD19-depleted stem cell transplant.

CDR3 nucleotides: TGTGCCAGCAGCTCGGACCGCCGGACCCAGTACTTC. Translated: CASSSDRRTQYF. The chain recombines TRBV5-6 with TRBJ2-5; D remains unclear. There are 12 residues in the CDR3. V lost 3 bases to trimming and J lost 7 bases, with 10 bases between them. Germline V lookup: CDR1 SGHDT, CDR2 YYEEEE.